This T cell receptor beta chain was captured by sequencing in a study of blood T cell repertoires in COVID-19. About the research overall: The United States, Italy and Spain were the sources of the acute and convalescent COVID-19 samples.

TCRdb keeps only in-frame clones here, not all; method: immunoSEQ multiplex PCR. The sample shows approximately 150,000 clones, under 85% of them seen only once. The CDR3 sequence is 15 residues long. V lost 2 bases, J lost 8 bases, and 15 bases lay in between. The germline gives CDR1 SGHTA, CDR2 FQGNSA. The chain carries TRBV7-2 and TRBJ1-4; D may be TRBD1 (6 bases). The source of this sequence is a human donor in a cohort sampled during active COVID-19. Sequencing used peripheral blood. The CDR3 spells CASSLWAGAEEKLFF. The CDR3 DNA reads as TGTGCCAGCAGCTTATGGGCAGGGGCGGAGGAAAAACTGTTTTTT.